The T cell receptor (beta chain) under discussion was sequenced for a study of cytomegalovirus exposure and HLA in healthy donors. CDR3 length: 14 amino acids. V shed 5 bases and J shed 6 bases, with 14 bases lying between them. Germline V gene data show CDR1 as LNHDA and CDR2 as SQIVND (reference sequence). Points from the study as a whole: TCR clusters originating in the first cohort tended to co-occur in the 110 or so validation repertoires, according to a later analysis.

This table comes from immunoSEQ multiplex PCR, and its TCRdb copy is limited to in-frame clones, with some not included. Of about 360,000 clones listed, roughly 89% were seen once; the top ten hold under 0.9%. Remarks on this clone: What it recognizes is unknown.

This TCR derives from a woman younger than 30 in good health and CMV-seronegative. The specimen was PBMCs. This chain uses TRBV19 with TRBJ1-5; no definite D call. DNA for the CDR3: TGTGCCAGTAGTGGGTGGGAGAAGGGTCAGCCCCAGCATTTT. It specifies CASSGWEKGQPQHF.